This T cell receptor beta chain stems from a study of blood T cells in healthy people across ages. Through a sample-barcoded 5' primer and a J-beta primer mix, a second PCR was run for roughly 6 to 12 cycles. TCRdb reanalysed the 5' RACE reads using MiXCR and keeps one entry per CDR3 protein. Seen here are around 1,000,000 distinct CDR3 sequences, roughly 24% observed once, and the top ten hold about 0.72%. The germline gives CDR1 MNHEY, CDR2 SVGAGI. The CDR3 contains 16 residues. Trimming removed 4 bases at V and 1 base at J, with 16 bases between. This clonotype was seen a handful of times. These data are also associated with another study on T cells of mothers and their children.

This clonotype was sampled from a girl under 10 years old in good health. The source material was blood. The rearrangement links TRBV6-5 to TRBJ1-1, with D tentatively TRBD1 (5 bases). CDR3 DNA: TGTGCCAGCAGTTTAATCGGGGGGTCTTCGAACACTGAAGCTTTCTTT. It specifies CASSLIGGSSNTEAFF.